Each of the 24 T cell receptor beta chains below was sequenced from the same sample in a study of tumor and adjacent non-tumor tissue in lung cancer. TCRbeta libraries were built with three rounds of nested PCR, modified from ARM-PCR. TCRdb called the multiplex PCR reads again in MiXCR, with one record for every CDR3 protein. The sample lists about 66,000 distinct CDR3 sequences; approximately 73% were seen once. The template was RNA from unsorted bulk tissue. The sequenced material came from lung tumor tissue. The receptors were gathered from a man in his sixties with non-small cell lung cancer.

Concerning this clonotype itself: Relative to the germline gene, one junction end is altered; a read error may explain this. The chain recombines TRBV6-5 with TRBJ2-1, with 9 positions matching TRBD2. CDR3 length equals 14 residues. Per germline, CDR1 MNHEY and CDR2 SVGAGI. In nucleotides, the CDR3 is TGTGCCAGCAGTGTTAGCGGGAGTCATAATGAGCCGTTCTTC. Translated, it gives CASSVSGSHNEPFF.

Worth noting for this clonotype: The junction shows a germline mismatch at one end, possibly a read error. The gene calls are TRBV29-1 and TRBJ1-4; D is possibly TRBD1 (5 bases). Germline V gives CDR1 SQVTM, CDR2 ANQGSEA. CDR3 length: 13 amino acids. The CDR3 protein is CSTQRGTNEKLFF. The CDR3 DNA is TGTAGCACACAAAGGGGTACTAATGAAAAACTGTTTTTT.

With regard to this clonotype: A read error is likely, as this CDR3 ends without the conserved phenylalanine or tryptophan. V gene TRBV6-1 combines with J gene TRBJ1-2; 8 nucleotides match TRBD1. Trimming removed 4 bases from V and 3 bases from J; junction bases left unmatched: 4. Germline V gene sequence: CDR1 MNHNS, CDR2 SASEGT. The CDR3 length is 14 residues. The CDR3 sequence is CASSGTQGDYGYTC. CDR3 DNA sequence: TGTGCCAGCAGTGGAACACAGGGGGACTATGGCTACACCTGC.

A remark on this clonotype: One junction end does not reproduce the germline sequence, and a read error may be involved. The gene calls are TRBV5-6 and TRBJ2-7; D gene unclear. Germline assignment: CDR1 SGHDT and CDR2 YYEEEE. The CDR3 has 14 residues. CDR3 sequence reads: CASSLPRNSPEQYF. The CDR3 nucleotides read TGTGCCAGTAGCTTGCCTCGCAACAGTCCCGAGCAGTACTTC. Drawing the rest from reference TRBV5-6 and TRBJ2-7, the complete variable domain is DAGVTQSPTHLIKTRGQQVTLRCSPKSGHDTVSWYQQALGQGPQFIFQYYEEEERQRGNFPDRFSGHQFPNYSSELNVNALLLGDSALYLCASSLPRNSPEQYFGPGTRLTVT.

As to this clonotype: Germline and junction disagree at one end, which may indicate a read error. The rearrangement links TRBV6-5 to TRBJ1-3; D gene unclear. This CDR3 spans 17 amino acids. Per the germline V gene, CDR1 is MNHEY and CDR2 is SVGAGI. The CDR3 is CTSTETFPRPSGNTIYF. The CDR3, as DNA: TGTACCAGCACCGAAACCTTCCCGCGGCCCTCTGGAAACACCATATATTTT.

This clonotype came up many times. The chain recombines TRBV20-1 with TRBJ2-5; 13 bases map to TRBD2. From germline, CDR1 is DFQATT and CDR2 SNEGSKA (reference sequence). V lost 7 bases and J lost 4; bases outside the gene matches: 9. CDR3 size: 15 residues. CDR3 in amino acids: CSGGTSGTLRETQYF. The CDR3 DNA reads as TGCAGTGGGGGGACTAGCGGGACGTTACGAGAGACCCAGTACTTC.

About this clonotype itself: A junction end diverges from the germline sequence, so it may reflect a read error. V usage is TRBV6-5 and J usage is TRBJ2-3; 9 positions match TRBD2. CDR1 is MNHEY and CDR2 is SVGAGI in the germline V gene. CDR3 length: 14 amino acids. The CDR3 bases are TGTACCAGCAGGGCGGGAGGGGACACAGATACGCAGTATTTT. Translating gives CTSRAGGDTDTQYF.

As for this clonotype: The conserved closing phenylalanine or tryptophan is absent in this CDR3, likely reflecting a read error. The DNA is omitted, as the CDR3 cannot be located on it reliably, and the CDR3 follows TCRdb's listing. CDR3 sequence: CSALRVVETQCL. The chain joins TRBV20-1 to TRBJ2-5. The CDR3 has 12 amino acids, counting both end residues. Per the germline V gene, CDR1 is DFQATT and CDR2 is SNEGSKA (reference sequence).

This clonotype was detected only a few times. Being one base from a much bigger clone, this may be a read error. The gene calls are TRBV20-1 and TRBJ2-7, with D hard to call. Trimming pared 3 bases from V and 2 bases from J, leaving 20 bases between. Looked up from germline, CDR1 is DFQATT and CDR2 is SNEGSKA (reference sequence). This CDR3 region has 16 residues. The CDR3 DNA sequence: TGCAGTGCTAGCTCTTCCTTATTCTCGGATACCTACGAGCAGTACTTC. Amino acids: CSASSSLFSDTYEQYF.

This clonotype was seen a few times. V is TRBV20-1 and J is TRBJ2-2; possible D gene TRBD2, 5 bases. Per germline, CDR1 DFQATT and CDR2 SNEGSKA (reference sequence). The CDR3 loop spans 16 amino acids. Trimming took off 7 bases at V and 8 bases at J, with 26 bases between the two ends. In DNA form, the CDR3 reads TGCAGTGTTAGCAAGACTATCGGTGCGTTCCCTGGGGAGCTGTTTTTT. Residues: CSVSKTIGAFPGELFF.

As concerns this clonotype: This sequence may be a read error, since a much larger clone differs from it by one base. The genes are TRBV20-1 and TRBJ2-7; TRBD2 aligns across 8 bases. CDR1 is DFQATT, CDR2 SNEGSKA, per germline (reference sequence). The CDR3 runs to 16 residues. J was trimmed by 2 bases and V by 3 bases; bases with no gene match: 12. The CDR3 bases are TGCAGTGCTAGCGTTACTGCGGGACTAGTGCCCTACGAGCAGTACTTC. Its translation: CSASVTAGLVPYEQYF.

To note about this clonotype: Mismatch with germline at one junction end may stem from a read error. This chain joins TRBV29-1 and TRBJ2-1; D call uncertain. The CDR3 is 14 amino acids. Germline CDR1 SQVTM, CDR2 ANQGSEA. CDR3 sequence (DNA): TGCAGCCTTGTCGGTACCCGACACCCCAATGAGGAGTTCTTC. Residues: CSLVGTRHPNEEFF.

This clonotype was detected ten times or more. The CDR3 protein is CSARGQKNEQFF. CDR3 in DNA: TGCAGTGCTAGGGGACAGAAAAATGAGCAGTTCTTC. The V call is TRBV20-1, the J call TRBJ2-1; 7 nucleotides align to TRBD1. The CDR3 contains 12 residues. With 3 bases clipped from V and 7 bases from J, the junction kept 3 bases outside the gene matches. The germline V gene encodes CDR1 DFQATT and CDR2 SNEGSKA (reference sequence).

In regard to this clonotype: At one boundary the junction diverges from the germline segment, which might be a read error. This rearrangement joins TRBV11-3 to TRBJ1-6; 7 nucleotides agree with TRBD1. The CDR3 loop spans 13 amino acids. The germline gives CDR1 SGHNT, CDR2 YENEEA. This CDR3 is CASSRDSLSPLNF. CDR3 coding DNA: TGTGCCAGTAGCCGGGACAGCCTTTCACCCCTCAACTTT.

The gene calls are TRBV29-1 and TRBJ1-2; TRBD1 might be the D (5 bases). CDR3 length equals 12 residues. Germline assignment: CDR1 SQVTM and CDR2 ANQGSEA. The V and J ends lost 7 bases and 5 bases respectively, with 14 bases between them. The CDR3 region has the DNA TGCAGCGCCGAGACAGAGAATTATGGCTACACCTTC. Residues: CSAETENYGYTF.

For this clonotype: One junction end does not reproduce the germline sequence, and a read error may be involved. This chain connects TRBV6-1 to TRBJ1-5; D not resolved. The CDR3 sequence is 14 residues long. Germline V gives CDR1 MNHNS, CDR2 SASEGT. CDR3 sequence: CVSNPSLINQPQHF. In nucleotides, the CDR3 is TGTGTCAGCAACCCGTCTCTGATCAATCAGCCCCAGCATTTT.

In the case of this clonotype: At one end, the junction sequence differs from germline, possibly due to a read error. J is TRBJ1-1 and V is TRBV20-1; D call uncertain. The CDR3 sequence is 14 residues long. Per the germline V gene, CDR1 is DFQATT and CDR2 is SNEGSKA (reference sequence). Here the CDR3 DNA reads TGCAGTGCTAGAGACGGACGAGGTACAACTGAAGCTTACTTT. This codes for CSARDGRGTTEAYF.

As to this clonotype: A read error may produce the germline difference seen at one junction end. This chain links TRBV20-1 with TRBJ1-1, with 7 bases fitting TRBD1. This CDR3 is built from 15 residues. Germline V lookup: CDR1 DFQATT, CDR2 SNEGSKA (reference sequence). The CDR3 DNA reads as TGCAGTGCTGGAGGGGGCAGAAACATGAACACTAAAGCTTTCTTT. Its protein is CSAGGGRNMNTKAFF.

A note on this clonotype: This clone may be a read error of a much larger clone one base away. This chain joins TRBV5-1 and TRBJ1-1; tentative D call: TRBD1 (5 bases). Germline CDR1 reads SGHRS; CDR2 reads YFSETQ. The CDR3 runs 15 residues. DNA of the CDR3: TGCCCCAGCAGCTCAGGCGGGGGGATTAACACTGAAGCTTTCTTT. Translated: CPSSSGGGINTEAFF.

In regard to this clonotype: A read error may account for a junction end that differs from germline. V is TRBV20-1 and J is TRBJ2-7, with TRBD2 as a possible D gene (6 bases). Germline CDR1 DFQATT, CDR2 SNEGSKA (reference sequence). This CDR3 has 13 amino acids. This CDR3 is CSGLAEKPYEKYF. The CDR3 DNA sequence: TGCAGTGGCTTAGCGGAGAAACCCTACGAGAAGTACTTC.

Comments on this clonotype: Germline and junction disagree at one end, which may indicate a read error. The chain carries TRBV20-1 and TRBJ1-1, with a tentative D call TRBD1 (5 bases). The CDR3 extends over 14 amino acids. The V gene's germline CDR1 is DFQATT and CDR2 SNEGSKA (reference sequence). The CDR3 nucleotides read TGCAGTGCTGTCTCCCGGGGGATGAAGACTGAAGCTTTCTTT. It encodes CSAVSRGMKTEAFF.

Ten or more counts support this clonotype. This chain joins TRBV10-1 and TRBJ2-3; no definite D call. V was pared by 5 bases and J by 4 bases, with 16 bases between. This CDR3 has 15 amino acids. The germline CDR1 and CDR2 sequences are WNHNN and SYGVQD (reference sequence). CDR3 residues: CASSPGGASPDTQYF. The CDR3 bases are TGCGCCAGCAGTCCCGGCGGAGCCTCACCAGATACGCAGTATTTT.

In its sample, this clonotype was seen a few times. The missing conserved phenylalanine or tryptophan at the end of this CDR3 makes a read error likely. The J gene is TRBJ2-3, the V gene TRBV20-1; 9 bases align to TRBD2. The CDR3 loop spans 14 amino acids. Germline CDR1 and CDR2: DFQATT and SNEGSKA (reference sequence). The CDR3 DNA reads as TGCAGTGCAAAGACTAGCGGCGCCACAGATACTCAGTATTAT. Residues: CSAKTSGATDTQYY.

Worth noting for this clonotype: The germline gene is not matched at one end of the junction; a read error may be the cause. The chain combines TRBV30 with TRBJ2-6, with D perhaps assigned TRBD1 or TRBD2 (5 bases each). CDR3 length: 15 residues. Germline V lookup: CDR1 GTSNPN, CDR2 SVGIG (reference sequence). This CDR3 reads CAWSIGGSGANVLTF. CDR3 bases: TGTGCCTGGTCTATAGGCGGGTCTGGGGCCAATGTCCTGACTTTC.